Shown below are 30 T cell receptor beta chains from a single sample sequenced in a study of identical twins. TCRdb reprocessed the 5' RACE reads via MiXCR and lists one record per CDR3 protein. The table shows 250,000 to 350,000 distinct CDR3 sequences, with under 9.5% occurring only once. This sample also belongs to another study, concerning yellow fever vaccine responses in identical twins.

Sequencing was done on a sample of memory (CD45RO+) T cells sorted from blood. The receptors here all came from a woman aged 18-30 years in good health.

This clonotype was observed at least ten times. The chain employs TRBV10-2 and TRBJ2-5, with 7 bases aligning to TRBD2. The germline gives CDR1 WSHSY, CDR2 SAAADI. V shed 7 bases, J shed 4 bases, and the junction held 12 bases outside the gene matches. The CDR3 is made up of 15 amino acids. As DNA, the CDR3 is TGCGCCAGCAACGGGAAGACGGGGGGACGAGAGACCCAGTACTTC. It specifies CASNGKTGGRETQYF.

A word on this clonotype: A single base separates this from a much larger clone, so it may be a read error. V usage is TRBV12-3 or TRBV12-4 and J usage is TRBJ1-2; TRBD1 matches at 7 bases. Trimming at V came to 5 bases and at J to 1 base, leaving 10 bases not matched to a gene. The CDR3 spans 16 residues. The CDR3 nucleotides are TGTGCCAGCAGTCTAACCGTGACAGGGTTTAACTATGGCTACACCTTC. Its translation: CASSLTVTGFNYGYTF.

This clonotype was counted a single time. The CDR3 sequence: CASMIGVNTEAFF. Written as DNA, the CDR3 is TGTGCCAGCATGATAGGGGTGAACACTGAAGCTTTCTTT. The chain has TRBV6-6 and TRBJ1-1; tentative D call: TRBD1 (5 bases). CDR3 length: 13 amino acids. Trimming removed 7 bases from V and 0 bases from J, with 9 bases in between. Looked up from germline, CDR1 is MNHNY and CDR2 is SVGAGI (reference sequence).

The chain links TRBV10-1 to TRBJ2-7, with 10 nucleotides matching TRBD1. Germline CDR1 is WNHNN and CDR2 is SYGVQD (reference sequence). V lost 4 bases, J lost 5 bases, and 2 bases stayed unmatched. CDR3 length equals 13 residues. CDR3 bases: TGCGCCAGCAGTGGACAGGGGGCCGACGAGCAGTACTTC. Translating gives CASSGQGADEQYF.

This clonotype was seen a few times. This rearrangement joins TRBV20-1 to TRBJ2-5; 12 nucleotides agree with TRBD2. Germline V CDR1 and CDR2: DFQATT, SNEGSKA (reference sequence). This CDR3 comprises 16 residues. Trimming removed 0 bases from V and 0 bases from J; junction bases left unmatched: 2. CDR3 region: CSARERLAGDQETQYF. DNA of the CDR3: TGCAGTGCTAGAGAGCGACTAGCGGGGGACCAAGAGACCCAGTACTTC.

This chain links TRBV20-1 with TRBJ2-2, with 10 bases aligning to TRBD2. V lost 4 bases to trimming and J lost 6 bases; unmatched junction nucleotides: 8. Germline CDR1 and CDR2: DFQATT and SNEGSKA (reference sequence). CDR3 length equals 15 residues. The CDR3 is CSAKPSGGAPGELFF. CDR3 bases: TGCAGTGCTAAACCAAGCGGGGGGGCCCCCGGGGAGCTGTTTTTT.

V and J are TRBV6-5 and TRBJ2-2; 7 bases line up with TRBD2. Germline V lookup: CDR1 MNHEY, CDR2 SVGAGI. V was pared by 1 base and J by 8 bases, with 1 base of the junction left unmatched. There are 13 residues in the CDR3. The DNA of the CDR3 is TGTGCCAGCAGTTACTGGGGAGGGGGGGAGCTGTTTTTT. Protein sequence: CASSYWGGGELFF.

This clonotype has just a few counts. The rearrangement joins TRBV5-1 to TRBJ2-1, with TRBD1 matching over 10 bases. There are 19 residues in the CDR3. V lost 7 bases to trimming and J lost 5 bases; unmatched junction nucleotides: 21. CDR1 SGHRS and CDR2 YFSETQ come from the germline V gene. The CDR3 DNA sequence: TGCGCCAGCGCAAGAATGGGGACAGGGGTGGAGCAGACACACAATGAGCAGTTCTTC. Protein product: CASARMGTGVEQTHNEQFF. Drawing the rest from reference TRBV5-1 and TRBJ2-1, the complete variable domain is KAGVTQTPRYLIKTRGQQVTLSCSPISGHRSVSWYQQTPGQGLQFLFEYFSETQRNKGNFPGRFSGRQFSNSRSEMNVSTLELGDSALYLCASARMGTGVEQTHNEQFFGPGTRLTVL.

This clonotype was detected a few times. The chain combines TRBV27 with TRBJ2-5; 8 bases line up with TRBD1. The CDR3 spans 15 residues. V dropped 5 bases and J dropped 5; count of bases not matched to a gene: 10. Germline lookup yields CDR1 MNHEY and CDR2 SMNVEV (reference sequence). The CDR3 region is CASSPRGLSHETQYF. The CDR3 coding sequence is TGTGCCAGCAGTCCCAGGGGGCTCAGCCATGAGACCCAGTACTTC.

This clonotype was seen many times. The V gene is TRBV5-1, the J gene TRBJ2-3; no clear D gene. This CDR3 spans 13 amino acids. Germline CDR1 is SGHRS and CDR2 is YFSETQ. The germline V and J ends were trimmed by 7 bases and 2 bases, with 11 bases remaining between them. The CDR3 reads CASGVYPTDTQYF. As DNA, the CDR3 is TGCGCCAGCGGGGTCTACCCCACAGATACGCAGTATTTT.

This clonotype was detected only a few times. The CDR3 DNA reads TGCGCCAGCAGCCAAGATTTCACTTCGAATCAGCCCCAGCATTTT. Encoded protein: CASSQDFTSNQPQHF. The V call is TRBV4-1, the J call TRBJ1-5; no clear D. Germline CDR1 and CDR2: MGHRA and YSYEKL. The CDR3 length is 15 residues. V shed 0 bases and J shed 4 bases, with 10 bases lying between them.

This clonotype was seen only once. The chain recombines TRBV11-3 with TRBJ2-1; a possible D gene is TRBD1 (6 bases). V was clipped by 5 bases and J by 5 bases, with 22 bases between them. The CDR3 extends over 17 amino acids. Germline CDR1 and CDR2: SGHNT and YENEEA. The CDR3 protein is CASSHPPQGWKHNEQFF. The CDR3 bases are TGTGCCAGCAGCCATCCCCCACAGGGTTGGAAACACAATGAGCAGTTCTTC.

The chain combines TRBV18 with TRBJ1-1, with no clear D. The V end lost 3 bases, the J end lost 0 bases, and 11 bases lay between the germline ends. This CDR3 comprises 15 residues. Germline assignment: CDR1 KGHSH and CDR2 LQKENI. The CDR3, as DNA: TGTGCCAGCTCACCCTCCCGAGGACTGAACACTGAAGCTTTCTTT. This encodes CASSPSRGLNTEAFF.

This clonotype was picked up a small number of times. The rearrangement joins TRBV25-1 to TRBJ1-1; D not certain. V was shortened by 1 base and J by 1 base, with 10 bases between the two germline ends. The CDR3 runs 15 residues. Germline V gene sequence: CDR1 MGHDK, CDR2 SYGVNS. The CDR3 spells CASSESPAGNTEAFF. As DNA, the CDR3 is TGTGCCAGCAGTGAATCCCCTGCCGGGAACACTGAAGCTTTCTTT.

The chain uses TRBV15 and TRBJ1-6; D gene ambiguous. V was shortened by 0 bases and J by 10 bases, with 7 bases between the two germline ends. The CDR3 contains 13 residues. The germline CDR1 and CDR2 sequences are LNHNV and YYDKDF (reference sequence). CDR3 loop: CATSRDTPSPLHF. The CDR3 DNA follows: TGTGCCACCAGCAGAGATACACCCTCACCCCTCCACTTT.

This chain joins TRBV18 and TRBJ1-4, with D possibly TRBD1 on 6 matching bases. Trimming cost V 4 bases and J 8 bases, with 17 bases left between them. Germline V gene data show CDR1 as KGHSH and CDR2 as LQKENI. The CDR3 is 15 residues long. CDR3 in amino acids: CASSRPGGVGEKLFF. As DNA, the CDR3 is TGTGCCAGCTCACGACCTGGGGGCGTTGGGGAAAAACTGTTTTTT.

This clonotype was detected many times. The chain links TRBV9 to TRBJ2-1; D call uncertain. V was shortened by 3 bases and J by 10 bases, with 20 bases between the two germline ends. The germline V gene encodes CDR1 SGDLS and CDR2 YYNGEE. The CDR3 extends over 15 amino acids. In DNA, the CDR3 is TGTGCCAGCAGCGGACGGACGGACCCCGCAAGGGAGCAGTTCTTC. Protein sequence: CASSGRTDPAREQFF.

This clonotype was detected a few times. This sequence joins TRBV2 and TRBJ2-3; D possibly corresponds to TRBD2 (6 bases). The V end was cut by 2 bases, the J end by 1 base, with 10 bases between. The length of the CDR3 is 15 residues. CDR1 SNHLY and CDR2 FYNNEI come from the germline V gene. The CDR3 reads CASSERRAGTDTQYF. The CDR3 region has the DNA TGTGCCAGCAGTGAAAGGAGGGCGGGCACAGATACGCAGTATTTT. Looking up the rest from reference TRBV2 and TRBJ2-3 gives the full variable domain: EPEVTQTPSHQVTQMGQEVILRCVPISNHLYFYWYRQILGQKVEFLVSFYNNEISEKSEIFDDQFSVERPDGSNFTLKIRSTKLEDSAMYFCASSERRAGTDTQYFGPGTRLTVL.

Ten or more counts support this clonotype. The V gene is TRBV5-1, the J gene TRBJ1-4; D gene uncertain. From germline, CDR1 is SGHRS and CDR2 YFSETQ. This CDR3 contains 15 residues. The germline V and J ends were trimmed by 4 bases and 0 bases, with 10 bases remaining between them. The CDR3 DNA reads TGCGCCAGCAGCATATCAACTCCAACTAATGAAAAACTGTTTTTT. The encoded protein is CASSISTPTNEKLFF.

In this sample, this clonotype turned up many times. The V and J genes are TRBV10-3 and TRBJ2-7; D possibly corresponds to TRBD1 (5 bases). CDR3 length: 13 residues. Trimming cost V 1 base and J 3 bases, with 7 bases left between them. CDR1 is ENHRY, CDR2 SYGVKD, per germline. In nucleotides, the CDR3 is TGTGCCATCAGTGAGTGGACAAGCTACGAGCAGTACTTC. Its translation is CAISEWTSYEQYF.

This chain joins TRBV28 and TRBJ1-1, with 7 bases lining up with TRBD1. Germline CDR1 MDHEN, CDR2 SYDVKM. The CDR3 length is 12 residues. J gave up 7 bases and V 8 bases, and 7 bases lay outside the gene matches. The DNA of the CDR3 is TGTGCCAGCCGAGACAGGGTTGTTGAAGCTTTCTTT. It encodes CASRDRVVEAFF.

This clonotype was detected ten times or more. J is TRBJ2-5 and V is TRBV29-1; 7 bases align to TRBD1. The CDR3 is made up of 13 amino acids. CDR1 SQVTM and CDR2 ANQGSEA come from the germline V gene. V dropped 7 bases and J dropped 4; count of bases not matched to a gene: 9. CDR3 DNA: TGCAGCGCTCAGGGACAGACCGGAGAGACCCAGTACTTC. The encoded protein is CSAQGQTGETQYF.

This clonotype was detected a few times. The CDR3 sequence: CASSLSQIGNTIYF. In DNA, the CDR3 is TGTGCCAGCAGCTTGAGCCAGATTGGAAACACCATATATTTT. The V gene is TRBV5-6, the J gene TRBJ1-3; D remains unclear. Germline CDR1 reads SGHDT; CDR2 reads YYEEEE. V gave up 1 base and J gave up 3 bases, with 8 bases separating them. CDR3 length: 14 amino acids.

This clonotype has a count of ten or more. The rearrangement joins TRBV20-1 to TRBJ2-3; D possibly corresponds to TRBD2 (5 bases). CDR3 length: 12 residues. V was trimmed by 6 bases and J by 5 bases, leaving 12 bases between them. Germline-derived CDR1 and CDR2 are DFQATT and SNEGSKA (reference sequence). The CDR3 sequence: CSAAARGDTQYF. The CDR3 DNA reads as TGCAGTGCCGCAGCTCGGGGAGATACGCAGTATTTT.

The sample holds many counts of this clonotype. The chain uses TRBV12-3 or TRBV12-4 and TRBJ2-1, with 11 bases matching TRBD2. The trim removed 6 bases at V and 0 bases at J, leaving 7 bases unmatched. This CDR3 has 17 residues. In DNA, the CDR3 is TGTGCCAGCAGGGCTAGCGGGGGGTACAGCTCCTACAATGAGCAGTTCTTC. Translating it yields CASRASGGYSSYNEQFF.

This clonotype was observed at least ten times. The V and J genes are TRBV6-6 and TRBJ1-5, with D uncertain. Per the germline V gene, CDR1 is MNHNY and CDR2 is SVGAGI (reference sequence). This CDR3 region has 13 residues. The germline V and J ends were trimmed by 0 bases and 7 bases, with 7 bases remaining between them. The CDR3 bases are TGTGCCAGCAGTTACTCTGAAGGGCAGCCCCAGCATTTT. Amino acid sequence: CASSYSEGQPQHF.

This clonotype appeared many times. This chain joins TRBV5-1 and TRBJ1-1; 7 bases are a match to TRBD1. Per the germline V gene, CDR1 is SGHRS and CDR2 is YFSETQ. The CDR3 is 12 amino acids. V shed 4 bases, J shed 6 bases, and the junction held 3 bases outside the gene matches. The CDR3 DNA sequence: TGCGCCAGCAGCACGACAGGGTCTGAAGCTTTCTTT. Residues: CASSTTGSEAFF.

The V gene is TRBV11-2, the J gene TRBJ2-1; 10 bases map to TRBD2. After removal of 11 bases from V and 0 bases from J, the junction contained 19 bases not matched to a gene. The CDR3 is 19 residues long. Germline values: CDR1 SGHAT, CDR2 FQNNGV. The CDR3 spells CALCPPGLASPSSYNEQFF. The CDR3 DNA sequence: TGTGCCCTCTGTCCCCCGGGACTAGCGTCTCCTAGCTCCTACAATGAGCAGTTCTTC.

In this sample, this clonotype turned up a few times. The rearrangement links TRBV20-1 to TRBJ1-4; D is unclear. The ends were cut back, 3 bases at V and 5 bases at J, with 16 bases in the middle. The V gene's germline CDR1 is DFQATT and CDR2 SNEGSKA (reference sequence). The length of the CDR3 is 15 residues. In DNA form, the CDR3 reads TGCAGTGCTAGCCTCCCGGGCCTAAGAAATGAAAAACTGTTTTTT. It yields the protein CSASLPGLRNEKLFF.

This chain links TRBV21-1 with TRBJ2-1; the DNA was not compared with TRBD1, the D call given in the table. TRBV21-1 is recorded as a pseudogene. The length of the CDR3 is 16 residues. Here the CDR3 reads CASSNLGDPNYNEQFF. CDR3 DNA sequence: TGTGCCAGCAGCAATCTTGGGGACCCTAACTACAATGAGCAGTTCTTC.